Each of the 30 T cell receptor beta chains below was sequenced from the same sample in a study of blood T cell repertoires in COVID-19 (dated by TCRdb to the early 2020s). Library preparation was by the immunoSEQ multiplex PCR assay. TCRdb limited this immuneACCESS table to in-frame rearrangements with V and J called. A share of clones is missing; checked studies link under half to unresolved V genes, and the rest is unexplained. Counted in this sample were a few hundred thousand clones; around 84% of them appeared once. The top ten clonotypes cover around 3.3% of the sample. Sequencing input: peripheral blood. The receptor set was obtained from a woman in her late teens or twenties with acute or convalescent COVID-19.

The table lists this clone with many counts. The J gene is TRBJ2-1, the V gene TRBV19; 12 nucleotides match TRBD2. This CDR3 has 17 residues. CDR1 and CDR2 from the germline V gene are LNHDA and SQIVND (reference sequence). The ends lost 9 bases at V and 7 bases at J; junction bases unmatched: 16. CDR3 in amino acids: CASTLWASGRGSNEQFF. DNA for the CDR3: TGTGCCAGCACCTTGTGGGCTAGCGGGAGGGGATCGAATGAGCAGTTCTTC.

This chain joins TRBV4-1 and TRBJ2-7; 11 bases fit TRBD2. Unmatched junction bases numbered 7, after V lost 3 bases and J lost 0 bases. CDR3 length: 17 residues. The germline gives CDR1 MGHRA, CDR2 YSYEKL. CDR3 coding DNA: TGCGCCAGCAGCCACGAGCCGGGACTAGCGGTCTCCTACGAGCAGTACTTC. Protein: CASSHEPGLAVSYEQYF.

This chain uses TRBV6-2 or TRBV6-3 with TRBJ1-5; no reliable D call. CDR1 MNHEY and CDR2 SVGEGT come from the germline V gene. V lost 5 bases and J lost 3, with 11 bases in between. There are 14 residues in the CDR3. The CDR3 sequence: CASSLSSANQPQHF. The CDR3 DNA reads TGTGCCAGCAGTCTATCCAGCGCCAATCAGCCCCAGCATTTT.

The chain carries TRBV7-9 and TRBJ2-1; 7 bases fit TRBD2. V gave up 3 bases and J gave up 0 bases; unmatched junction bases: 11. Germline V gene lookup returns CDR1 SEHNR and CDR2 FQNEAQ (reference sequence). The CDR3 extends over 18 amino acids. The CDR3 sequence: CASSFPSGTLSSYNEQFF. CDR3 in DNA: TGTGCCAGCAGCTTTCCGAGCGGGACCCTGAGCTCCTACAATGAGCAGTTCTTC.

This chain links TRBV27 with TRBJ1-2, with 7 bases aligning to TRBD1. The CDR3 is made up of 13 amino acids. V shed 10 bases and J 4 bases; nucleotides not matched to a gene: 9. CDR1 and CDR2 from the germline V gene are MNHEY and SMNVEV (reference sequence). The CDR3 sequence is CATSNRGSYGYTF. The CDR3 DNA sequence: TGTGCCACCTCCAACAGGGGATCCTATGGCTACACCTTC.

The chain is built from TRBV30 and TRBJ2-1; D is perhaps TRBD1 (5 bases). Germline lookup yields CDR1 GTSNPN and CDR2 SVGIG (reference sequence). CDR3 length: 14 amino acids. Trimming left V 0 bases short and J 9 bases short, with 15 bases between. The CDR3 reads CAWSVGEWIGEQFF. The CDR3 DNA reads TGTGCCTGGAGTGTAGGGGAATGGATTGGTGAGCAGTTCTTC.

The chain uses TRBV29-1 and TRBJ1-2; 7 nucleotides align to TRBD1. This CDR3 is built from 13 residues. Germline loops: CDR1 SQVTM, CDR2 ANQGSEA. J was trimmed by 5 bases and V by 6 bases; bases with no gene match: 9. CDR3 DNA: TGCAGCGTCCGGACCACAGGGGTTTATGGCTACACCTTC. This gives the protein CSVRTTGVYGYTF.

This sequence joins TRBV18 and TRBJ2-3, with 7 bases aligning to TRBD1. Germline V CDR1 and CDR2: KGHSH, LQKENI. The CDR3 has 15 amino acids. Trimming at V came to 4 bases and at J to 0 bases, leaving 4 bases not matched to a gene. The CDR3 bases are TGTGCCAGCTCACGACTGACAGGGAGCACAGATACGCAGTATTTT. This codes for CASSRLTGSTDTQYF.

The chain is built from TRBV7-8 and TRBJ2-5; 7 nucleotides line up with TRBD1. The CDR3 covers 15 residues. The germline gives CDR1 SGHVS, CDR2 FQNEAQ. V dropped 0 bases and J dropped 1; count of bases not matched to a gene: 2. CDR3 bases: TGTGCCAGCAGCTTAGCGGGGACAGTCCAAGAGACCCAGTACTTC. Protein product: CASSLAGTVQETQYF.

This clone was recorded a few times. The gene calls are TRBV9 and TRBJ2-3, with 9 bases lining up with TRBD1. V was pared by 3 bases and J by 2 bases, with 13 bases of the junction left unmatched. Germline V CDR1 and CDR2: SGDLS, YYNGEE. This CDR3 contains 18 residues. The CDR3 here is CASSASGTGSFTTDTQYF. CDR3 DNA sequence: TGTGCCAGCAGCGCCTCCGGGACAGGGAGTTTCACCACAGATACGCAGTATTTT.

The V call is TRBV23-1, the J call TRBJ2-5; D is ambiguous. TRBV23-1 is assigned to the ORF class and has an uncertain function. CDR3 length: 12 amino acids. Trimming left V 4 bases short and J 8 bases short, with 11 bases between. CDR3 protein: CASSLPSITQYF. The CDR3 DNA reads TGCGCCAGCAGTCTGCCCAGTATTACCCAGTACTTC.

V is TRBV4-3 and J is TRBJ2-5; unclear D gene. The CDR3 is made up of 15 amino acids. Trimming cost V 0 bases and J 5 bases, with 13 bases left between them. CDR1 is LGHNA, CDR2 YSLEER, per germline. The DNA for the CDR3 is TGCGCCAGCAGCCAAGACGCGGCCATTTGGGAGACCCAGTACTTC. This gives the protein CASSQDAAIWETQYF.

The chain links TRBV5-5 to TRBJ2-3, with 9 bases that match TRBD1. The CDR3 consists of 15 residues. Looked up from germline, CDR1 is SGHKS and CDR2 is YYEKEE (reference sequence). V lost 4 bases and J lost 4; bases outside the gene matches: 7. This CDR3 reads CASSPGTGQADTQYF. For the CDR3, the DNA is TGTGCCAGCAGCCCCGGGACAGGGCAAGCAGATACGCAGTATTTT.

The rearrangement links TRBV19 to TRBJ1-2; D gene unclear. The germline CDR1 and CDR2 sequences are LNHDA and SQIVND (reference sequence). This CDR3 is built from 16 residues. The germline V and J ends were trimmed by 1 base and 4 bases, with 16 bases remaining between them. The CDR3 DNA sequence: TGTGCCAGTAGTATAGGGTATGGGAGCGTGAGCTATGGCTACACCTTC. As protein: CASSIGYGSVSYGYTF.

This clone was counted only a few times. The chain joins TRBV6-2 or TRBV6-3 to TRBJ2-7; TRBD1 agrees at 8 bases. This CDR3 region has 14 residues. The V gene's germline CDR1 is MNHEY and CDR2 SVGEGT. V lost 2 bases to trimming and J lost 6 bases; unmatched junction nucleotides: 6. The CDR3: CASSYHGQGSEQYF. CDR3 in DNA: TGTGCCAGCAGTTACCACGGACAGGGTAGCGAGCAGTACTTC.

The rearrangement joins TRBV28 to TRBJ1-1; 7 nucleotides align to TRBD1. This CDR3 spans 13 amino acids. Trimming cost V 6 bases and J 4 bases; bases outside gene matches: 5. CDR1 and CDR2 from the germline V gene are MDHEN and SYDVKM. The CDR3 DNA sequence: TGTGCCAGCAGCCCTCCAGGGGGCACTGAAGCTTTCTTT. Protein product: CASSPPGGTEAFF.

The chain joins TRBV5-1 to TRBJ2-1; 14 nucleotides line up with TRBD2. The V segment lost 4 bases and the J segment 7 bases; nucleotides outside the gene matches: 4. Germline loops: CDR1 SGHRS, CDR2 YFSETQ. The CDR3 extends over 15 amino acids. The CDR3 spells CASSRTSGRRNEQFF. CDR3 DNA sequence: TGCGCCAGCAGCCGGACTAGCGGGAGGAGGAATGAGCAGTTCTTC.

This clone was seen a few times. The J gene is TRBJ2-1, the V gene TRBV7-9; 14 bases agree with TRBD2. Germline assignment: CDR1 SEHNR and CDR2 FQNEAQ (reference sequence). The CDR3 contains 17 residues. With 5 bases clipped from V and 3 bases from J, the junction kept 6 bases outside the gene matches. This chain's CDR3 is CASSTRLAGGNYNEQFF. In DNA form, the CDR3 reads TGTGCCAGCAGCACCAGACTAGCGGGAGGGAACTACAATGAGCAGTTCTTC.

The chain combines TRBV18 with TRBJ1-1, with a tentative D call TRBD1 (6 bases). The CDR3 has 15 amino acids. In germline, CDR1 is KGHSH, CDR2 LQKENI. V was clipped by 4 bases and J by 2 bases, with 14 bases between them. Written as DNA, the CDR3 is TGTGCCAGCTCACTTCGGACAGACTTTAACACTGAAGCTTTCTTT. Translating it yields CASSLRTDFNTEAFF.

The chain uses TRBV29-1 and TRBJ2-7; a possible D gene is TRBD2 (6 bases). The CDR3 totals 12 residues. Trimming took off 3 bases at V and 2 bases at J, with 8 bases between the two ends. Germline CDR1 and CDR2: SQVTM and ANQGSEA. The CDR3, as DNA: TGCAGCGTTGAGGGGGAGGCCTACGAGCAGTACTTC. Its protein product is CSVEGEAYEQYF.

J is TRBJ2-7 and V is TRBV24-1; D perhaps matches TRBD1 (6 bases). Germline V CDR1 and CDR2: KGHDR, SFDVKD. The CDR3 runs to 15 residues. Trimming cost V 3 bases and J 0 bases, with 11 bases left between them. The CDR3 is CATSDNRDISYEQYF. In DNA, the CDR3 is TGTGCCACCAGTGATAACCGGGACATCTCCTACGAGCAGTACTTC.

The chain couples TRBV28 to TRBJ2-7; 8 bases line up with TRBD2. V shed 6 bases and J 9 bases; nucleotides not matched to a gene: 7. Per the germline V gene, CDR1 is MDHEN and CDR2 is SYDVKM. CDR3 length equals 12 residues. As DNA, the CDR3 is TGTGCCAGCAGACAGGGACTAGAGGTGCAGTACTTC. This translates into CASRQGLEVQYF. Variable domain in full (rest from reference TRBV28 and TRBJ2-7): DVKVTQSSRYLVKRTGEKVFLECVQDMDHENMFWYRQDPGLGLRLIYFSYDVKMKEKGDIPEGYSVSREKKERFSLILESASTNQTSMYLCASRQGLEVQYFGPGTRLTVT.

This chain connects TRBV19 to TRBJ2-7; D gene uncertain. Germline V gene data show CDR1 as LNHDA and CDR2 as SQIVND (reference sequence). The CDR3 has 15 residues. V lost 3 bases and J 1 base, leaving 13 bases between the germline ends. The CDR3 nucleotides are TGTGCCAGTAGTATTGGAGTCCCGACTTCCTACGAGCAGTACTTC. Translated, it gives CASSIGVPTSYEQYF.

The chain couples TRBV20-1 to TRBJ1-1; TRBD1 matches 7 bases. CDR1 is DFQATT, CDR2 SNEGSKA, per germline (reference sequence). The CDR3 is made up of 11 amino acids. The J segment lost 8 bases and the V segment lost 5 bases, leaving 5 bases of the junction unmatched. The CDR3 bases are TGCAGTGCTGCAGGGGGTTTAGAAGCTTTCTTT. It specifies CSAAGGLEAFF.

The chain joins TRBV29-1 to TRBJ2-3; D is uncertain. In germline, CDR1 is SQVTM, CDR2 ANQGSEA. The length of the CDR3 is 12 residues. V was pared by 4 bases and J by 4 bases, with 9 bases between. CDR3 sequence reads: CSVVLASDTQYF. The CDR3 region has the DNA TGCAGCGTTGTTCTGGCCTCAGATACGCAGTATTTT.

The chain uses TRBV12-3 or TRBV12-4 and TRBJ1-2; no clear D. There are 12 residues in the CDR3. The V and J ends lost 2 bases and 4 bases respectively, with 5 bases between them. As DNA, the CDR3 is TGTGCCAGCAGTTTATTCCTCTATGGCTACACCTTC. It codes for CASSLFLYGYTF.

In this sample, this clone turned up many times. Its ends do not fully match the called genes, so a read error is possible. V gene TRBV7-7 combines with J gene TRBJ2-5; 10 nucleotides align to TRBD2. The length of the CDR3 is 17 residues. CDR1 is SSHAT and CDR2 is FNYEAQ in the germline V gene (reference sequence). This chain's CDR3 is CASSLGGLAGVRETQYF. Here the CDR3 DNA reads TGTGCTAGCAGCTTAGGGGGGCTAGCGGGAGTTCGGGAGACCCAGTACTTC.

This clone was seen a few times. The V gene is TRBV19, the J gene TRBJ1-5; no definite D call. Per germline, CDR1 LNHDA and CDR2 SQIVND (reference sequence). The V gene lost 5 bases and the J gene lost 1 base, with 15 bases spanning the gap. CDR3 length: 16 residues. The CDR3 protein is CASSDRVGVSNQPQHF. CDR3 nucleotides: TGTGCCAGTAGTGACCGGGTAGGAGTAAGCAATCAGCCCCAGCATTTT.

The sample holds a few counts of this clone. The chain links TRBV9 to TRBJ2-1; 10 bases line up with TRBD2. Germline-derived CDR1 and CDR2 are SGDLS and YYNGEE. The trim removed 5 bases at V and 8 bases at J, leaving 10 bases unmatched. The CDR3 is 15 residues long. CDR3 nucleotides: TGTGCCAGCAGGGGCGCCAGCGGGAGGGCCGATGAGCAGTTCTTC. This codes for CASRGASGRADEQFF.

This clone was counted between two and nine times. The chain is built from TRBV4-3 and TRBJ2-1; D unclear. Trimming cost V 0 bases and J 4 bases, with 10 bases left between them. CDR3 length equals 15 residues. Germline CDR1 and CDR2: LGHNA and YSLEER. Written as DNA, the CDR3 is TGCGCCAGCAGCCAAGAGGCAGGTGTTTACAATGAGCAGTTCTTC. This gives the protein CASSQEAGVYNEQFF.